The next 5 T cell receptor beta chains were all read from a single sample in a study of blood T cell repertoires in COVID-19. TCRdb's copy holds only in-frame clones and misses some; the assay was immunoSEQ multiplex PCR. The sample lists approximately 70,000 clones; over 60% were seen once. Sample: peripheral blood. Receptor source: a man in his fifties or sixties with COVID-19, enrolled during active disease.

V gene TRBV28 combines with J gene TRBJ2-7; 7 bases map to TRBD2. The junction had 9 bases not matched to a gene; V was cut back by 3 bases and J by 7 bases. CDR3 size: 14 residues. The V gene's germline CDR1 is MDHEN and CDR2 SYDVKM. The CDR3 loop is CASSFGSGWGEQYF. CDR3 nucleotide sequence: TGTGCCAGCAGTTTTGGTAGCGGGTGGGGGGAGCAGTACTTC.

The V call is TRBV9, the J call TRBJ2-5; 10 positions agree with TRBD2. The CDR3 is 14 amino acids. CDR1 SGDLS and CDR2 YYNGEE come from the germline V gene. Trimming cost V 7 bases and J 0 bases; bases outside gene matches: 3. The CDR3 region is CASVAGGYQETQYF. The CDR3 nucleotides are TGTGCCAGCGTAGCGGGGGGATACCAAGAGACCCAGTACTTC.

The chain carries TRBV6-2 or TRBV6-3 and TRBJ1-2; D is undetermined. This CDR3 has 15 residues. Looked up from germline, CDR1 is MNHEY and CDR2 is SVGEGT. Trimming stripped 2 bases from V and 0 bases from J, with 10 bases between. CDR3 DNA: TGTGCCAGCAGTTACAGTCGGAGATCTAACTATGGCTACACCTTC. Translating it yields CASSYSRRSNYGYTF.

The rearrangement joins TRBV19 to TRBJ1-5; a possible D gene is TRBD1 (5 bases). The CDR3 has 16 residues. CDR1 LNHDA and CDR2 SQIVND come from the germline V gene (reference sequence). Trimming took off 5 bases at V and 1 base at J, with 15 bases between the two ends. CDR3 nucleotides: TGTGCCAGTAGTCCATATCAGGGTGAGAGCAATCAGCCCCAGCATTTT. The encoded protein is CASSPYQGESNQPQHF.

The table lists this clone with a count of one. The chain employs TRBV28 and TRBJ1-6; D not resolved. V was trimmed by 11 bases and J by 0 bases, leaving 8 bases between them. Germline loops: CDR1 MDHEN, CDR2 SYDVKM. The CDR3 runs to 13 residues. The CDR3 DNA reads TGTGCCGGGTCGGGCTCCTATAATTCACCCCTCCACTTT. Translated: CAGSGSYNSPLHF.